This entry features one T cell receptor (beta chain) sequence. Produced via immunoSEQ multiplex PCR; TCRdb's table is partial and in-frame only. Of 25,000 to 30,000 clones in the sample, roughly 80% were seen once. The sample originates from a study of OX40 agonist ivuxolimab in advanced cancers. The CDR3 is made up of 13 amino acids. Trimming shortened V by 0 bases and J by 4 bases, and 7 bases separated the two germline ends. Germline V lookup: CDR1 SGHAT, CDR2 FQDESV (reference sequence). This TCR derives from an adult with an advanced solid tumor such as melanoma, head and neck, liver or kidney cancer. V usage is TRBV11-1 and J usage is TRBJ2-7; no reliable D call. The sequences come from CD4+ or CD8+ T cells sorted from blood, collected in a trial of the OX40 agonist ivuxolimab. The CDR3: CASSLAPGYEQYF. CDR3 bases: TGTGCCAGCAGCTTAGCACCCGGGTACGAGCAGTACTTC.